This T cell receptor (beta chain) comes out of a study of response to subunit inactivated influenza vaccine. Notes on the study in general: Authors proposed each seasonal influenza vaccination draws in few new T cells.

Germline V CDR1 and CDR2: KGHDR, SFDVKD. V lost 3 bases, J lost 2 bases, and 9 bases stayed unmatched. CDR3 length equals 17 residues. Only a few counts were recorded for this clonotype. Its specificity is not known. TCRdb re-called the RT-PCR reads through MiXCR, storing one row per CDR3 protein. This table has about 480,000 distinct CDR3 sequences, approximately 24% appearing once. The TCR was taken from a man in his fifties who received an inactivated influenza vaccine. V is TRBV24-1 and J is TRBJ2-5; 9 positions match TRBD2. The specimen comprised CD4+ T cells sorted from PBMCs, sampled 5 to 6 days after vaccination. The CDR3 is CATSDPLAGGEQETQYF. CDR3 in DNA: TGTGCCACCAGTGATCCCCTCGCGGGGGGGGAACAAGAGACCCAGTACTTC.